Following are 29 T cell receptor beta chains from one sample sequenced in a study of neoadjuvant anti-PD-1 for oral cavity cancer. Some clones are missing from TCRdb's copy, which holds only in-frame ones; the method was immunoSEQ multiplex PCR. The sample consists of roughly 40,000 clones, 65% to 85% of them appearing once. Time point indicated: after neoadjuvant nivolumab, at surgical resection. The sequencing here drew on PBMCs, taken after nivolumab (anti-PD-1) treatment. The source is a person aged 35 to 85 with oral cavity squamous cell carcinoma.

The chain recombines TRBV19 with TRBJ1-1, with TRBD1 matching over 12 bases. The CDR3 sequence is 14 residues long. CDR1 is LNHDA, CDR2 SQIVND, per germline (reference sequence). Trimming cost V 6 bases and J 6 bases; bases outside gene matches: 5. Here the CDR3 reads CASSEGQGAPEAFF. The CDR3 DNA sequence: TGTGCCAGTAGCGAGGGACAGGGGGCCCCTGAAGCTTTCTTT.

A single count supports this clone. This rearrangement joins TRBV28 to TRBJ1-1, with 11 bases identical to TRBD1. Germline CDR1 MDHEN, CDR2 SYDVKM. The V and J ends lost 5 bases and 5 bases, in that order; junction bases with no gene match: 4. The CDR3 covers 14 residues. Here the CDR3 DNA reads TGTGCCAGCAGTGGGACAGGGGGATGGACTGAAGCTTTCTTT. Protein sequence: CASSGTGGWTEAFF. The whole variable domain, remainder taken from reference TRBV28 and TRBJ1-1, is DVKVTQSSRYLVKRTGEKVFLECVQDMDHENMFWYRQDPGLGLRLIYFSYDVKMKEKGDIPEGYSVSREKKERFSLILESASTNQTSMYLCASSGTGGWTEAFFGQGTRLTVV.

The chain combines TRBV27 with TRBJ1-2; D gene unclear. Trimming removed 4 bases at V and 0 bases at J, with 12 bases between. The germline gives CDR1 MNHEY, CDR2 SMNVEV (reference sequence). This CDR3 is built from 15 residues. The CDR3 loop is CASSSRVLTNYGYTF. DNA for the CDR3: TGTGCCAGCAGTTCCCGGGTCCTCACTAACTATGGCTACACCTTC.

V is TRBV7-2 and J is TRBJ1-4; tentative D call: TRBD1 (6 bases). Germline V gene lookup returns CDR1 SGHTA and CDR2 FQGNSA. The ends were cut back, 5 bases at V and 4 bases at J, with 14 bases in the middle. The CDR3 spans 15 residues. CDR3 loop: CASSALQGLNEKLFF. In DNA, the CDR3 is TGTGCCAGCAGCGCCTTACAGGGACTTAATGAAAAACTGTTTTTT.

J is TRBJ2-7 and V is TRBV7-2, with 9 bases that match TRBD2. V was clipped by 5 bases and J by 4 bases; unmatched bases: 12. Germline lookup yields CDR1 SGHTA and CDR2 FQGNSA. The CDR3 consists of 16 residues. This chain's CDR3 is CASSPRLAGALYEQYF. Written as DNA, the CDR3 is TGTGCCAGCAGCCCCCGATTAGCGGGGGCTTTGTACGAGCAGTACTTC.

The chain employs TRBV2 and TRBJ2-5; 10 bases match TRBD2. The CDR3 spans 16 residues. V lost 7 bases, J lost 3 bases, and 11 bases stayed unmatched. In germline, CDR1 is SNHLY, CDR2 FYNNEI. The CDR3 nucleotides read TGTGCCAGCATTAATACCGGGACTAGCGTAGAAGAGACCCAGTACTTC. This encodes CASINTGTSVEETQYF.

This clone was found a few times. This chain links TRBV2 with TRBJ2-1; 12 bases agree with TRBD1. The junction had 16 bases not matched to a gene; V was cut back by 5 bases and J by 5 bases. Germline loops: CDR1 SNHLY, CDR2 FYNNEI. The CDR3 loop spans 19 amino acids. The CDR3 spells CASSLRDRGQTRADNEQFF. The CDR3 coding sequence is TGTGCCAGCAGTCTACGGGACAGGGGGCAAACCAGGGCCGACAATGAGCAGTTCTTC.

In nucleotides, the CDR3 is TGTGCCAGTATCCATTGGTCCGGGACAGGGCGGAACACTGAAGCTTTCTTT. Translation gives CASIHWSGTGRNTEAFF. The chain employs TRBV19 and TRBJ1-1, with 9 bases matching TRBD1. The CDR3 extends over 17 amino acids. The V and J ends lost 7 bases and 1 base, in that order; junction bases with no gene match: 13. Per germline, CDR1 LNHDA and CDR2 SQIVND (reference sequence).

This sequence joins TRBV7-2 and TRBJ2-1; 7 bases match TRBD2. CDR1 SGHTA and CDR2 FQGNSA come from the germline V gene. Trimming at V came to 0 bases and at J to 9 bases, leaving 5 bases not matched to a gene. The CDR3 contains 14 residues. CDR3 DNA sequence: TGTGCCAGCAGCTTAGCATTCTTAGCGGGTGAGCAGTTCTTC. This codes for CASSLAFLAGEQFF.

The table lists this clone with a few counts. The CDR3 coding sequence is TGTGCCAGTAGCCTCGGACTAGCGGGAGATGGGGATACGCAGTATTTT. Translated, it gives CASSLGLAGDGDTQYF. The V and J genes are TRBV19 and TRBJ2-3, with 13 positions matching TRBD2. V was pared by 6 bases and J by 6 bases, with 9 bases of the junction left unmatched. The CDR3 totals 16 residues. The germline V gene encodes CDR1 LNHDA and CDR2 SQIVND (reference sequence).

The chain is built from TRBV19 and TRBJ1-1; perhaps TRBD1 as D (6 bases). Germline CDR1 reads LNHDA; CDR2 reads SQIVND (reference sequence). The CDR3 has 13 amino acids. Trimming took 2 bases from V and 5 from J, leaving 9 bases between them. The DNA for the CDR3 is TGTGCCAGTAGTATAAGGACAGAAACTGAAGCTTTCTTT. This gives the protein CASSIRTETEAFF.

The chain links TRBV9 to TRBJ2-3; TRBD2 agrees at 7 bases. Per the germline V gene, CDR1 is SGDLS and CDR2 is YYNGEE. The CDR3 consists of 15 residues. J lost 5 bases, V lost 0 bases, and 6 bases had no gene match. CDR3 loop: CASSVVAGAGDTQYF. CDR3 DNA: TGTGCCAGCAGCGTAGTTGCGGGAGCAGGAGATACGCAGTATTTT.

J is TRBJ1-2 and V is TRBV4-1; a possible D gene is TRBD1 (5 bases). CDR3 length equals 16 residues. V was pared by 1 base and J by 7 bases, with 19 bases between. CDR1 is MGHRA and CDR2 is YSYEKL in the germline V gene. CDR3 nucleotide sequence: TGCGCCAGCAGCCAAGGTGGGGGGGTACGGACCGGTGGCTACACCTTC. It encodes CASSQGGGVRTGGYTF.

The J gene is TRBJ2-5, the V gene TRBV19, with TRBD1 identical over 8 bases. In germline, CDR1 is LNHDA, CDR2 SQIVND (reference sequence). The CDR3 totals 17 residues. After removal of 5 bases from V and 5 bases from J, the junction contained 16 bases not matched to a gene. The CDR3 DNA reads TGTGCCAGTAGTTTCCTGGGGAGGACAGGGACGAGTGAGACCCAGTACTTC. It is translated as CASSFLGRTGTSETQYF.

The chain carries TRBV5-1 and TRBJ2-1, with 8 nucleotides matching TRBD2. V was pared by 3 bases and J by 1 base, with 6 bases of the junction left unmatched. CDR1 is SGHRS and CDR2 is YFSETQ in the germline V gene. The CDR3 has 16 residues. The CDR3 here is CASSWGSGKSYNEQFF. The CDR3 nucleotides read TGCGCCAGCAGCTGGGGTAGCGGGAAGTCCTACAATGAGCAGTTCTTC.

The chain links TRBV27 to TRBJ2-5, with unresolved D. The V end was cut by 5 bases, the J end by 4 bases, with 11 bases between. CDR1 is MNHEY and CDR2 is SMNVEV in the germline V gene (reference sequence). The CDR3 loop spans 13 amino acids. CDR3 in DNA: TGTGCCAGCAGTCCCAGAATAGGAGAGACCCAGTACTTC. Translated: CASSPRIGETQYF.

There are a few counts of this clone. The chain uses TRBV18 and TRBJ2-2, with TRBD1 matching 7 bases. The CDR3 length is 16 residues. Germline V gives CDR1 KGHSH, CDR2 LQKENI. J gave up 2 bases and V 0 bases, and 3 bases lay outside the gene matches. CDR3 loop: CASSPPGTVNTGELFF. In DNA form, the CDR3 reads TGTGCCAGCTCACCACCCGGGACAGTAAACACCGGGGAGCTGTTTTTT.

The table lists this clone with a few counts. The CDR3 DNA follows: TGTGCCTGGGGTAAACCCCGATTGGGACTGTTTTTT. Translating it yields CAWGKPRLGLFF. This chain links TRBV30 with TRBJ1-4, with D unresolved. The CDR3 loop spans 12 amino acids. V was cut by 5 bases and J by 13 bases, with 17 bases left in between. CDR1 and CDR2 (germline): GTSNPN, SVGIG (reference sequence).

This clone appeared a few times. The rearrangement uses TRBV19 and TRBJ2-3; 8 nucleotides agree with TRBD1. V was clipped by 6 bases and J by 3 bases; unmatched bases: 5. From germline, CDR1 is LNHDA and CDR2 SQIVND (reference sequence). The CDR3 contains 14 residues. The CDR3 region has the DNA TGTGCCAGTAGGGTGACAGGGGCAACAGATACGCAGTATTTT. Amino acid sequence: CASRVTGATDTQYF.

Here the CDR3 reads CAWSPSLLAGRETQYF. DNA for the CDR3: TGTGCCTGGAGTCCTTCGCTGTTAGCGGGACGGGAGACCCAGTACTTC. This rearrangement joins TRBV30 to TRBJ2-5, with 8 positions matching TRBD2. Germline-derived CDR1 and CDR2 are GTSNPN and SVGIG (reference sequence). Trimming at V came to 2 bases and at J to 5 bases, leaving 13 bases not matched to a gene. CDR3 length: 16 amino acids.

This chain links TRBV27 with TRBJ1-2; 7 bases fit TRBD1. This CDR3 contains 15 residues. V dropped 2 bases and J dropped 5; count of bases not matched to a gene: 8. CDR1 and CDR2 (germline): MNHEY, SMNVEV (reference sequence). For the CDR3, the DNA is TGTGCCAGCAGTTTAAGGCACAGGGGAAAATATGGCTACACCTTC. Its protein is CASSLRHRGKYGYTF.

This chain connects TRBV6-4 to TRBJ1-1, with D unclear. Trimming stripped 5 bases from V and 13 bases from J, with 14 bases between. This CDR3 is built from 11 residues. Germline CDR1 reads MRHNA; CDR2 reads SNTAGT. DNA for the CDR3: TGTGCCAGCAGTTCCCGTTTGCCTCGTTTCTTT. Its translation is CASSSRLPRFF.

This clone has more than one count but fewer than ten. The chain couples TRBV2 to TRBJ1-6; TRBD1 agrees at 8 bases. Trimming removed 7 bases from V and 3 bases from J; junction bases left unmatched: 2. The CDR3 covers 14 residues. Germline CDR1 SNHLY, CDR2 FYNNEI. DNA for the CDR3: TGTGCCAGCAAGACAGGGGTCTATAATTCACCCCTCCACTTT. Its protein is CASKTGVYNSPLHF.

A single count supports this clone. V usage is TRBV5-1 and J usage is TRBJ1-4, with D perhaps TRBD1 (6 bases). Germline CDR1 SGHRS, CDR2 YFSETQ. The CDR3 has 18 residues. The V gene lost 4 bases and the J gene lost 7 bases, with 26 bases spanning the gap. The CDR3 DNA reads TGCGCCAGCAGCGAGGGATTACGGGGGCTTAATGACGGTGAAAAACTGTTTTTT. It specifies CASSEGLRGLNDGEKLFF.

The chain has TRBV9 and TRBJ2-2, with D possibly TRBD2 on 6 matching bases. The V gene's germline CDR1 is SGDLS and CDR2 YYNGEE. The V end was cut by 1 base, the J end by 2 bases, with 9 bases between. CDR3 length: 15 residues. The CDR3 DNA follows: TGTGCCAGCAGCGTAACCGGGACTAACACCGGGGAGCTGTTTTTT. Protein sequence: CASSVTGTNTGELFF. Filled out from reference TRBV9 and TRBJ2-2, the complete variable domain reads DSGVTQTPKHLITATGQRVTLRCSPRSGDLSVYWYQQSLDQGLQFLIQYYNGEERAKGNILERFSAQQFPDLHSELNLSSLELGDSALYFCASSVTGTNTGELFFGEGSRLTVL.

This clone was picked up one time. In DNA form, the CDR3 reads TGTGCCAGCAGCTTAATAGGGAGTGTCACTGAAGCTTTCTTT. Its translation: CASSLIGSVTEAFF. J is TRBJ1-1 and V is TRBV7-9; D is ambiguous. CDR1 SEHNR and CDR2 FQNEAQ come from the germline V gene (reference sequence). The V end lost 2 bases, the J end lost 4 bases, and 11 bases lay between the germline ends. CDR3 size: 14 residues.

The chain uses TRBV5-1 and TRBJ2-5, with 10 bases lining up with TRBD2. Losses at the gene ends were 4 bases for V and 7 bases for J; bases not matched to a gene: 7. The CDR3 has 14 residues. The V gene's germline CDR1 is SGHRS and CDR2 YFSETQ. CDR3 region: CASSPTSGTGTQYF. CDR3 nucleotides: TGCGCCAGCAGCCCCACTAGCGGGACCGGGACCCAGTACTTC.

The chain combines TRBV19 with TRBJ2-3; 7 nucleotides line up with TRBD2. V was pared by 0 bases and J by 8 bases, with 8 bases of the junction left unmatched. Germline CDR1 is LNHDA and CDR2 is SQIVND (reference sequence). The CDR3 contains 15 residues. The CDR3 coding sequence is TGTGCCAGTAGTATAGAGACGGGAGGCGAGAGTACGCAGTATTTT. As protein: CASSIETGGESTQYF. The entire variable domain, with the rest obtained from reference TRBV19 and TRBJ2-3, is as follows: DGGITQSPKYLFRKEGQNVTLSCEQNLNHDAMYWYRQDPGQGLRLIYYSQIVNDFQKGDIAEGYSVSREKKESFPLTVTSAQKNPTAFYLCASSIETGGESTQYFGPGTRLTVL.

The V gene is TRBV27, the J gene TRBJ1-5; D is undetermined. V lost 2 bases and J 6 bases, leaving 11 bases between the germline ends. Per germline, CDR1 MNHEY and CDR2 SMNVEV (reference sequence). This CDR3 region has 14 residues. The CDR3 bases are TGTGCCAGCAGTTTAGACACTGTAAGTCAGCCCCAGCATTTT. This sequence encodes CASSLDTVSQPQHF.